One and the same sample provided the 15 T cell receptor beta chains below, sequenced in a study of blood T cells in healthy people across ages. Alongside a J-beta primer mix, a sample-barcoded 5' primer served in a second PCR lasting about 7 to 12 cycles. A single record per CDR3 protein comes from TCRdb applying MiXCR to the 5' RACE reads. This sample has roughly 800,000 distinct CDR3 sequences, with roughly 64% found just once. Specimen: blood. These receptors originate from a man younger than 40 in good health.

V usage is TRBV2 and J usage is TRBJ2-1; TRBD1 aligns across 11 bases. The CDR3 consists of 18 residues. The germline V gene has CDR1 SNHLY and CDR2 FYNNEI. J was trimmed by 0 bases and V by 7 bases; bases with no gene match: 11. The DNA of the CDR3 is TGTGCCAGCACACCCCGGGACAGGGGGAGCAGCTCCTACAATGAGCAGTTCTTC. This translates into CASTPRDRGSSSYNEQFF.

The V call is TRBV2, the J call TRBJ2-1; 12 bases fit TRBD2. The CDR3 contains 17 residues. Germline V gives CDR1 SNHLY, CDR2 FYNNEI. The V segment lost 2 bases and the J segment 7 bases; nucleotides outside the gene matches: 9. CDR3 in DNA: TGTGCCAGCAGTGAAAGGCTAGCGGGGGGGCGAGGTAATGAGCAGTTCTTC. It translates to CASSERLAGGRGNEQFF.

This clonotype was observed a handful of times. Since a much larger clone is just one base distant, this may be a read error. V gene TRBV12-3 or TRBV12-4 combines with J gene TRBJ2-3; D call uncertain. This CDR3 region has 11 residues. The DNA for the CDR3 is TGTGCCATCAGTTTCCTGGATACGCAGTATTTT. The encoded protein is CAISFLDTQYF.

The chain recombines TRBV12-3 or TRBV12-4 with TRBJ2-5; D remains ambiguous. Trimming removed 6 bases at V and 11 bases at J, with 19 bases between. This CDR3 contains 13 residues. The CDR3, as DNA: TGTGCCAGCAGCTATGGGCCGACGAATGAGCAGTACTTC. Amino acids: CASSYGPTNEQYF.

This clonotype was seen only a few times. The chain recombines TRBV28 with TRBJ2-7; 11 bases align to TRBD1. V was clipped by 6 bases and J by 6 bases; unmatched bases: 10. This CDR3 region has 15 residues. Germline CDR1 MDHEN, CDR2 SYDVKM. The CDR3 protein is CASRRTGTGGIEQYF. DNA of the CDR3: TGTGCCAGCAGACGGACCGGGACAGGGGGAATCGAGCAGTACTTC.

This clonotype was observed at least ten times. The genes are TRBV9 and TRBJ2-5, with 10 bases lining up with TRBD2. V lost 3 bases to trimming and J lost 2 bases; unmatched junction nucleotides: 7. Germline lookup yields CDR1 SGDLS and CDR2 YYNGEE. This CDR3 is built from 16 residues. The CDR3 DNA reads TGTGCCAGCAGCGATAATCAGCGGGGGGGACAAGAGACCCAGTACTTC. Protein: CASSDNQRGGQETQYF.

The rearrangement links TRBV20-1 to TRBJ2-7, with D possibly being TRBD2 (6 bases). The CDR3 is 16 residues long. V dropped 0 bases and J dropped 1 base, with 16 bases sitting between them. The germline V gene has CDR1 DFQATT and CDR2 SNEGSKA (reference sequence). DNA of the CDR3: TGCAGTGCTAGAGATGTTTCCGCTAGCGATTCCTACGAGCAGTACTTC. Protein: CSARDVSASDSYEQYF.

The chain is built from TRBV5-6 and TRBJ2-5; no reliable D call. Per germline, CDR1 SGHDT and CDR2 YYEEEE. The CDR3 totals 15 residues. V was shortened by 6 bases and J by 5 bases, with 20 bases between the two germline ends. The CDR3 nucleotides read TGTGCCAGCACCAGACGGATTTCTCAGAGGGAGACCCAGTACTTC. This codes for CASTRRISQRETQYF.

The V call is TRBV5-1, the J call TRBJ2-3; the D gene is possibly TRBD2 (6 bases). The CDR3 contains 17 residues. Germline-derived CDR1 and CDR2 are SGHRS and YFSETQ. V dropped 0 bases and J dropped 3 bases, with 17 bases sitting between them. CDR3 sequence reads: CASSLAFGGRRTDTQYF. CDR3 nucleotide sequence: TGCGCCAGCAGCTTGGCCTTCGGGGGAAGGAGGACAGATACGCAGTATTTT.

The chain is built from TRBV11-2 and TRBJ2-5; D call uncertain. CDR1 is SGHAT, CDR2 FQNNGV, per germline. The V gene lost 3 bases and the J gene lost 0 bases, with 11 bases spanning the gap. The CDR3 contains 15 residues. As DNA, the CDR3 is TGTGCCAGCAGCTTGGTTCAACTCTACCAAGAGACCCAGTACTTC. Protein product: CASSLVQLYQETQYF.

In this sample, this clonotype turned up once. The gene calls are TRBV12-3 or TRBV12-4 and TRBJ2-7; 7 bases are a match to TRBD2. V was pared by 4 bases and J by 7 bases, with 13 bases of the junction left unmatched. CDR3 size: 15 residues. CDR3 bases: TGTGCCAGCAGTTACTATCAGACTAGCCACAATGAGCAGTACTTC. It translates to CASSYYQTSHNEQYF.

The sample holds a few counts of this clonotype. V and J are TRBV7-2 and TRBJ2-3; 8 nucleotides line up with TRBD2. Germline CDR1 SGHTA, CDR2 FQGNSA. Germline trimming cut 5 bases from V and 9 bases from J; bases unmatched to any gene: 10. This CDR3 is 14 amino acids long. CDR3 nucleotides: TGTGCCAGCAGCCCTAGAGGGCTAGCGGGCACGCAGTATTTT. Protein sequence: CASSPRGLAGTQYF. Complete variable domain (other parts from reference TRBV7-2 and TRBJ2-3): GAGVSQSPSNKVTEKGKDVELRCDPISGHTALYWYRQSLGQGLEFLIYFQGNSAPDKSGLPSDRFSAERTGGSVSTLTIQRTQQEDSAVYLCASSPRGLAGTQYFGPGTRLTVL.

This clonotype was counted between two and nine times. The chain has TRBV4-3 and TRBJ2-7, with 12 bases identical to TRBD2. Germline trimming cut 1 base from V and 2 bases from J; bases unmatched to any gene: 9. This CDR3 contains 18 residues. CDR1 and CDR2 (germline): LGHNA, YSLEER. In DNA, the CDR3 is TGCGCCAGCAGCCAAGCTCGACTAGCGGGAGATGGAACCTACGAGCAGTACTTC. This encodes CASSQARLAGDGTYEQYF.

This clonotype has only a few counts. The chain has TRBV20-1 and TRBJ2-1, with D uncertain. The CDR3 has 13 residues. V was shortened by 2 bases and J by 7 bases, with 12 bases between the two germline ends. Germline values: CDR1 DFQATT, CDR2 SNEGSKA (reference sequence). The CDR3 loop is CSARRPGRNEQFF. The CDR3 DNA sequence: TGCAGTGCTAGACGACCGGGCCGTAATGAGCAGTTCTTC.

DNA of the CDR3: TGTGCCAGCAGTATGGGACGAGCGGGGGAGGAGACCCAGTACTTC. It specifies CASSMGRAGEETQYF. This chain joins TRBV12-3 or TRBV12-4 and TRBJ2-5, with TRBD2 matching over 8 bases. CDR3 size: 15 residues. Trimming cost V 5 bases and J 5 bases; bases outside gene matches: 10.